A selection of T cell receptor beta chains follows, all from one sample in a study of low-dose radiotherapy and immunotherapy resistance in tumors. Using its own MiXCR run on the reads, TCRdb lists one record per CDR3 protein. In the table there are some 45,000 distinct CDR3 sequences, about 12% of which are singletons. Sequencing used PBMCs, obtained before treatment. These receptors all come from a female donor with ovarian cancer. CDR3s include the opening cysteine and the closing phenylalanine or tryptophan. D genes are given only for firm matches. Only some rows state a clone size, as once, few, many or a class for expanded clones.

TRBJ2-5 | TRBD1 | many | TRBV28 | TGTGCCAGCAGTCCCCTGGGACAGGGGGACGAGACCCAGTACTTC | CASSPLGQGDETQYF
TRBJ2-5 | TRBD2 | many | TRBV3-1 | TGTGCCAGCAGCCAAGGCGGCGGGGGGGCCATTGAGACCCAGTACTTC | CASSQGGGGAIETQYF
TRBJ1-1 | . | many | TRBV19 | TGTGCCAGTAGTATAGCGTGGGGGGGCACTGAAGCTTTCTTT | CASSIAWGGTEAFF
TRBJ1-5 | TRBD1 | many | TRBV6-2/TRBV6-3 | TGTGCCAGCAGAACCGGGACAGGGCACAATCAGCCCCAGCATTTT | CASRTGTGHNQPQHF
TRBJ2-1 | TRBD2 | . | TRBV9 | TGTGCCAGCAGCGTCAGGACTAGCACCTACAATGAGCAGTTCTTC | CASSVRTSTYNEQFF
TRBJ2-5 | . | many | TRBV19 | TGTGCCAGTAGTATAGTGGGCCCGGGCTCCCAAGAGACCCAGTACTTC | CASSIVGPGSQETQYF
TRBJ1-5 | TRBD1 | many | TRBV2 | TGTGCCAGCCGGACAGGGACAAATCAGCCCCAGCATTTT | CASRTGTNQPQHF
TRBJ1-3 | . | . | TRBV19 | TGTGCCAGTAGTTCCCCAGGGAGATTGATAACGACCATATATTTT | CASSSPGRLITTIYF
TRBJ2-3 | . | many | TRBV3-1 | TGTGCCAGCAGCCAAGTGGGACCGAGAACAGATACGCAGTATTTT | CASSQVGPRTDTQYF
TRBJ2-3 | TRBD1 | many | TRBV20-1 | TGCAGTGCTAGAACCCCGGACAGGGGGCTCGGGTATTTT | CSARTPDRGLGYF
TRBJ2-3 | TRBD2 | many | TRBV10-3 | TGTGCCATCAGTGAAGTAGCGGGGGTCGGCACAGATACGCAGTATTTT | CAISEVAGVGTDTQYF
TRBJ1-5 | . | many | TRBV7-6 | TGTGCTAGCAGCTTAGGCCGAGCCCTTGTTGGGCAGGGGACTATGGGGCCCCAGCATTTT | CASSLGRALVGQGTMGPQHF
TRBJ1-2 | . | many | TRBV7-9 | TGTGCCAGCAGCTTCAAGCTCAGGGGTTTTAACTATGGCTACACCTTC | CASSFKLRGFNYGYTF
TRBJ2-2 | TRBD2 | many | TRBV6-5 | TGTGCCAGCAGGGGACTAGGCTTCACTAGCGGGAGGAACACCGGGGAGCTGTTTTTT | CASRGLGFTSGRNTGELFF
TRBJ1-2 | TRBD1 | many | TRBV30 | TGTGCCTGGACCGCGGGACAGGGAGAAGTTAATTCCTATGGCTACACCTTC | CAWTAGQGEVNSYGYTF
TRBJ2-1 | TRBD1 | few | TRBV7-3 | TGTGCCAGCAGCTTAGGGGACAGGGACTACAATGAGCAGTTCTTC | CASSLGDRDYNEQFF
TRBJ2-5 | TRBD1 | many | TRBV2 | TGTGCCAGCAGTGAAGACAGGGGGTACGAGACCCAGTACTTC | CASSEDRGYETQYF
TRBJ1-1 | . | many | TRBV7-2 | TGTGCCAGCAGCTTAGTGTCAATTGGACAGATTCTCGCTTTCTTT | CASSLVSIGQILAFF
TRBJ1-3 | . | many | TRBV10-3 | TGTGCCATCAGTGCCGACAGGAGCAACACCATATATTTT | CAISADRSNTIYF
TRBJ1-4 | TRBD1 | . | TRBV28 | TGTGCCAGCAGTACCCGCCGGGGGAGACAGGGGGGGAATGAAAAACTGTTTTTT | CASSTRRGRQGGNEKLFF
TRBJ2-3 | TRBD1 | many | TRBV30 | TGTGCCTGGAGTGACAGGGGTCCAGATACGCAGTATTTT | CAWSDRGPDTQYF
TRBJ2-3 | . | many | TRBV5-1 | TGCGCCAGCAGCTTCATCGGGGCCGAGGGGACAGATACGCAGTATTTT | CASSFIGAEGTDTQYF
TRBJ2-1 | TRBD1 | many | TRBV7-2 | TGTGCCAGCAGCTTAGAAGGACAGGGGGGGTACAATGAGCAGTTCTTC | CASSLEGQGGYNEQFF
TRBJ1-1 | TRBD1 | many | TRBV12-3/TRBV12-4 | TGTGCCAGCAGTTTAACGAGGCCAGGGGGCGATCTAGCTTTCTTT | CASSLTRPGGDLAFF
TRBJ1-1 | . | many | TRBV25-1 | TGTGCCAGCAGTCCCTTCTCACCCGATACAGCTTTCTTT | CASSPFSPDTAFF
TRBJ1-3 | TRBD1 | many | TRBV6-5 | TGTGCCAGCAGTTATTCGGGACAGGGGGCTACTGGAAACACCATATATTTT | CASSYSGQGATGNTIYF
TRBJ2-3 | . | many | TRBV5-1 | TGCGCCAGCAGCTTGGAGTTGGGGGATACGCAGTATTTT | CASSLELGDTQYF
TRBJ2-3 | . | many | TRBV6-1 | TGTGCCAGCAGTGAAGCGCTCCGGGGAGGCACAGATACGCAGTATTTT | CASSEALRGGTDTQYF
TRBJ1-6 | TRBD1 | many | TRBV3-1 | TGTGCCAGCAGCCAAGGACTCGGACAGGAATATAATTCACCCCTCCACTTT | CASSQGLGQEYNSPLHF
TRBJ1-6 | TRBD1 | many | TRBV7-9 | TGTGCCAGCAGCACCGGACAGGGGGCTACCCCACCCCTCCACTTT | CASSTGQGATPPLHF
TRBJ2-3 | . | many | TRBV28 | TGTGCCAGCAGTTCTCTTACAGGGCTGAGCACAGATACGCAGTATTTT | CASSSLTGLSTDTQYF
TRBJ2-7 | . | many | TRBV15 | TGTGCCACCAGCGCACAGGGCGACTACTACGAGCAGTACTTC | CATSAQGDYYEQYF
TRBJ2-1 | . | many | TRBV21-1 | TGTGCCAGCAGCAAACAGCTAGCGGGGGAGGTGAATGAGCAGTTCTTC | CASSKQLAGEVNEQFF
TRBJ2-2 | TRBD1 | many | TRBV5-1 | TGCGCCAGCAGCTTCCAGGGGGCAGACACCGGGGAGCTGTTTTTT | CASSFQGADTGELFF
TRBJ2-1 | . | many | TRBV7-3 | TGTGCCAGCAGCTCGGGCTCCACTTCCTACAATGAGCAGTTCTTC | CASSSGSTSYNEQFF
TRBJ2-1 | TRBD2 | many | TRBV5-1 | TGCGCCAGCAGCAAGGGACTAGCGCGGGGCAATGAGCAGTTCTTC | CASSKGLARGNEQFF
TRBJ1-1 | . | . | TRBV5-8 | TGTGCCAGCAGTAAGGGACACTCCGAAGCTTTCTTT | CASSKGHSEAFF
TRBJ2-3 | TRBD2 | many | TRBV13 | TGTGCCAGCAGCTCTAGCGGGGGGCCGGTAGATACGCAGTATTTT | CASSSSGGPVDTQYF
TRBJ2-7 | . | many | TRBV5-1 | TGCGCCAGCAGCAGGACGCAGGAGGCCACCTACGAGCAGTACTTC | CASSRTQEATYEQYF
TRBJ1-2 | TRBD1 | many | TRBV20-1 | TGCAGTGCTCCGACAGGGATAGGTTATGGCTACACCTTC | CSAPTGIGYGYTF
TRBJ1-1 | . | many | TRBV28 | TGTGCCAGCAGTTTTCCCAGGGTGATGAACACTGAAGCTTTCTTT | CASSFPRVMNTEAFF
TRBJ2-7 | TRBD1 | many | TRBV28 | TGTGCCAGCAGTTTGGGTTTTCCGGGACAGGCCTACGAGCAGTACTTC | CASSLGFPGQAYEQYF
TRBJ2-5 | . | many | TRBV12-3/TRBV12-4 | TGTGCCACCCGGCGGCGAGGTAAAGAGACCCAGTACTTC | CATRRRGKETQYF
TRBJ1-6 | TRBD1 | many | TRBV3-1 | TGTGCCAGCAGCCAAGGCAGGGGGAATAATTCACCCCTCCACTTT | CASSQGRGNNSPLHF
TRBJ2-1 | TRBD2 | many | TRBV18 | TGTGCCAGCTCACCTGGGGCGGGAGCGGTCAATGAGCAGTTCTTC | CASSPGAGAVNEQFF
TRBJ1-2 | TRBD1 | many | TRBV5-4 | TGTGCTGCGAGGGGGCTGAACTATGGCTACACCTTC | CAARGLNYGYTF
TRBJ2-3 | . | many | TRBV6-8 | TGTGCCGCAAGTCGAGGAGGGAGTGGGACAGATACGCAGTATTTT | CAASRGGSGTDTQYF
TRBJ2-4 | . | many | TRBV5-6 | TGTGCCAGCAGATCGCGAGGAGGGGGAGACATTCAGTACTTC | CASRSRGGGDIQYF
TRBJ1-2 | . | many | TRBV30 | TGTGCCTGGAACCAAGGGGGTAGCGGCTACACCTTC | CAWNQGGSGYTF
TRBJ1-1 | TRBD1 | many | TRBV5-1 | TGCGCCAGCAGCACGAGGACAGGTAGAAACACTGAAGCTTTCTTT | CASSTRTGRNTEAFF
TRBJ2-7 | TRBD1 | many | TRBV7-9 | TGTGCCAGCAGCTCAAGGGGGACAGGGTCGTACGAGCAGTACTTC | CASSSRGTGSYEQYF
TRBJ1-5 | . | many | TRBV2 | TGTGCCAGCAGTCGGGAAAATAGCAATCAGCCCCAGCATTTT | CASSRENSNQPQHF
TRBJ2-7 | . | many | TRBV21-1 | TGTGCCAGCAGCCCTCAGGGACAGCCGGAGGGGATCAGGTACTTC | CASSPQGQPEGIRYF
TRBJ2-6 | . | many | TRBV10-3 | TGTGCCATCAGTGGAGCGGCGGCTTACTCTGGGGCCAACGTCCTGACTTTC | CAISGAAAYSGANVLTF
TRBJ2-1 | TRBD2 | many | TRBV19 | TGTGCCAGTAGTATCCCCACTAGCGGGAGGCGCCCCCTCTCCTACAATGAGCAGTTCTTC | CASSIPTSGRRPLSYNEQFF
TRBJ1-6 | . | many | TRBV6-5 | TGTGCCAGCAGACGGTACGGGACCAATTCACCCCTCCACTTT | CASRRYGTNSPLHF
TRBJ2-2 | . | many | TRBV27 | TGTGCCAGCAGTTTTTGGAACACCGGGGAGCTGTTTTTT | CASSFWNTGELFF